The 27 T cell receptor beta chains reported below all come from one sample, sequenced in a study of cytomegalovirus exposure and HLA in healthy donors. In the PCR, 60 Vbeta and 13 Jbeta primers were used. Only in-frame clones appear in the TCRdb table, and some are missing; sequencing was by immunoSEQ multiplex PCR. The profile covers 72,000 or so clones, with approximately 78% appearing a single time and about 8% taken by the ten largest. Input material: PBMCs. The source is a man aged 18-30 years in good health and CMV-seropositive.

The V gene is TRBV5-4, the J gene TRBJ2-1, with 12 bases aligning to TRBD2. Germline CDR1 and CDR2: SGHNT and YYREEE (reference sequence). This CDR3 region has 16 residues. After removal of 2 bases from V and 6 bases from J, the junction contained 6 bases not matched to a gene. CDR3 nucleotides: TGTGCCAGCAGCTTACTAGCGGGAGGCTATAGCAATGAGCAGTTCTTC. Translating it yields CASSLLAGGYSNEQFF.

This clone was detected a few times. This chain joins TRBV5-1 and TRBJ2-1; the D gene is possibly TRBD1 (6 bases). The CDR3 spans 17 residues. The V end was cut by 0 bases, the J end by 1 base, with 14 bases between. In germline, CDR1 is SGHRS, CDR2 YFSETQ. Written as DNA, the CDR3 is TGCGCCAGCAGCTTGGGGGGGCTCTTCGATTCCTACAATGAGCAGTTCTTC. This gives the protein CASSLGGLFDSYNEQFF.

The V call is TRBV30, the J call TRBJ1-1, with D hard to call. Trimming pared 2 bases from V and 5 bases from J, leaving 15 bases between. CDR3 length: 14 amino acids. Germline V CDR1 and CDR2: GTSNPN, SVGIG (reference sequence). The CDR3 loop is CAWSLGEGWTEAFF. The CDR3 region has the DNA TGTGCCTGGAGTTTGGGAGAGGGATGGACTGAAGCTTTCTTT.

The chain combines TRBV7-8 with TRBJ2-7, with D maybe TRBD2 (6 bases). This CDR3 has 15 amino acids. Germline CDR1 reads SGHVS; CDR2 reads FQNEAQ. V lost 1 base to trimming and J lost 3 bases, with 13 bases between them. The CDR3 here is CASSLENGGIYEQYF. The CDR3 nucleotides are TGTGCCAGCAGCTTAGAGAATGGAGGGATCTACGAGCAGTACTTC.

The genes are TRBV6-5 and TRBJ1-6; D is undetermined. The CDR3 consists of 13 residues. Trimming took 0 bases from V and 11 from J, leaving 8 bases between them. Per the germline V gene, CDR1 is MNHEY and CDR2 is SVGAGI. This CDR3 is CASSYSNAAPLHF. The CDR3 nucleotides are TGTGCCAGCAGTTACTCCAATGCGGCACCCCTCCACTTT.

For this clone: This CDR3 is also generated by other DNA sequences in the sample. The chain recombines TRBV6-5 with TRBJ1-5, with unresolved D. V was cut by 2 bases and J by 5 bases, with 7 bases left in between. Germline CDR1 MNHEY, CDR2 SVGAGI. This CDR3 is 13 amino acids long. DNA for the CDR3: TGTGCCAGCAGTTACAGCCTTGATCAGCCCCAGCATTTT. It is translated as CASSYSLDQPQHF.

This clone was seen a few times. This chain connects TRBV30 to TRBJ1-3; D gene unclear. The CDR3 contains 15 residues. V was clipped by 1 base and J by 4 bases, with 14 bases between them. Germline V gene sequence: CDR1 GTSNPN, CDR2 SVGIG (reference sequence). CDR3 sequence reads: CAWSGVRASGNTIYF. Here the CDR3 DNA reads TGTGCCTGGAGTGGGGTGAGGGCTTCGGGAAACACCATATATTTT.

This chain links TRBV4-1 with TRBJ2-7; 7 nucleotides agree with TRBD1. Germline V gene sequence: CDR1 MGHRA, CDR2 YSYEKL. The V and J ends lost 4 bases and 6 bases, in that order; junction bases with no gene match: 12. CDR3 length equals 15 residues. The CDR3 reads CASSLTTGYFSEQYF. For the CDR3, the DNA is TGCGCCAGCAGCCTAACGACAGGGTATTTCTCCGAGCAGTACTTC.

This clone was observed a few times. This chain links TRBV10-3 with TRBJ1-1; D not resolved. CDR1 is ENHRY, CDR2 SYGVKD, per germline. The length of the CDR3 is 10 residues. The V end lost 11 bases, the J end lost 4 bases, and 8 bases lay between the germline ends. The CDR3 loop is CASRGTEAFF. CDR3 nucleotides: TGTGCCTCCCGGGGCACTGAAGCTTTCTTT.

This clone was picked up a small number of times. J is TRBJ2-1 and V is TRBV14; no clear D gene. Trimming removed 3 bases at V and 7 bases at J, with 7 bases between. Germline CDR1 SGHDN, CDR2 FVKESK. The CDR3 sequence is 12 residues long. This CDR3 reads CASSQRWNEQFF. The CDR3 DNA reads TGTGCCAGCAGCCAGAGGTGGAATGAGCAGTTCTTC.

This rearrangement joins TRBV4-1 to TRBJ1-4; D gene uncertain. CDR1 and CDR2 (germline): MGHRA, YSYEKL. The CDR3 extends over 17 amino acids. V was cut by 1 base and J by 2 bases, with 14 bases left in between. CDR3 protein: CASSQVGSGGTNEKLFF. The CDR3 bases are TGCGCCAGCAGCCAAGTGGGCTCGGGCGGGACTAATGAAAAACTGTTTTTT.

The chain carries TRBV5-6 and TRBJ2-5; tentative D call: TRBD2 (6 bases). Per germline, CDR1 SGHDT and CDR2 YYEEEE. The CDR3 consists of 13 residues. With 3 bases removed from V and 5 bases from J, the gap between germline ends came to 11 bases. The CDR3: CASSSGGGETQYF. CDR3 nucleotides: TGTGCCAGCAGCTCGGGTGGGGGGGAGACCCAGTACTTC.

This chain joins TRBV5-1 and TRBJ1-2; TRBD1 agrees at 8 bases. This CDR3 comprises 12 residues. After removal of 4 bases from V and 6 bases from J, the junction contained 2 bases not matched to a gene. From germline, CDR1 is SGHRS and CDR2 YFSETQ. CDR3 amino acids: CASSEQGDGYTF. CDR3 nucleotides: TGCGCCAGCAGCGAACAGGGGGATGGCTACACCTTC.

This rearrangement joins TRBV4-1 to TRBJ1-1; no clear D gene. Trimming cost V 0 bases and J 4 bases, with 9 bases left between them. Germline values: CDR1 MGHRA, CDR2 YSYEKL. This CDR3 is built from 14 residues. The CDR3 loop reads CASSQDSVRTEAFF. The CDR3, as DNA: TGCGCCAGCAGCCAAGATTCGGTTCGCACTGAAGCTTTCTTT.

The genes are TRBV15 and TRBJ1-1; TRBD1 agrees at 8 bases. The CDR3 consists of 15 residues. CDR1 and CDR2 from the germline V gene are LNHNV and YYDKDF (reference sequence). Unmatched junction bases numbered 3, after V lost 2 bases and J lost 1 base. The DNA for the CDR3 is TGTGCCACCAGCAGACTGGACAGGGCGAACACTGAAGCTTTCTTT. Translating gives CATSRLDRANTEAFF.

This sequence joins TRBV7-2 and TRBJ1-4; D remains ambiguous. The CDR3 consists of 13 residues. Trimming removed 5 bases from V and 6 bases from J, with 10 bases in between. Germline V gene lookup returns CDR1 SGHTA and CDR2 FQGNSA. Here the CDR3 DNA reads TGTGCCAGCAGCCGAGGAGGAGATGAAAAACTGTTTTTT. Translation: CASSRGGDEKLFF.

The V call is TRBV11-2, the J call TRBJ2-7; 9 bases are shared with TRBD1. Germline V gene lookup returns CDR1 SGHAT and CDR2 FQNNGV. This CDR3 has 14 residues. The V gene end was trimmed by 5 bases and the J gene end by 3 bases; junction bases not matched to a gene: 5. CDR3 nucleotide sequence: TGTGCCAGCAGCCCCCAGACAGGGGGCTACGAGCAGTACTTC. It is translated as CASSPQTGGYEQYF.

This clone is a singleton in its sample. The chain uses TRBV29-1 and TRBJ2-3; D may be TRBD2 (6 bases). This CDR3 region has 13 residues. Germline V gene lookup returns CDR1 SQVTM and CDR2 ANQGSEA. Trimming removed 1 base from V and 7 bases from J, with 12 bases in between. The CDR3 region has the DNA TGCAGCGTTGAAGGACTAGAGCTATATACGCAGTATTTT. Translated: CSVEGLELYTQYF.

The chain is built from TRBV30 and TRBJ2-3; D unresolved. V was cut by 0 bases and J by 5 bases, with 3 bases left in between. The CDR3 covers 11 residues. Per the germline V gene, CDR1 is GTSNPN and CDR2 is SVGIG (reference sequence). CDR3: CAWSVGDTQYF. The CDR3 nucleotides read TGTGCCTGGAGTGTCGGAGATACGCAGTATTTT.

The CDR3 here is CASSQVGRGGEKLFF. CDR3 in DNA: TGCGCCAGCAGCCAAGTGGGTAGGGGCGGTGAAAAACTGTTTTTT. The V call is TRBV4-1, the J call TRBJ1-4, with TRBD1 as a possible D gene (5 bases). V lost 1 base and J 7 bases, leaving 13 bases between the germline ends. The germline V gene encodes CDR1 MGHRA and CDR2 YSYEKL. This CDR3 spans 15 amino acids.

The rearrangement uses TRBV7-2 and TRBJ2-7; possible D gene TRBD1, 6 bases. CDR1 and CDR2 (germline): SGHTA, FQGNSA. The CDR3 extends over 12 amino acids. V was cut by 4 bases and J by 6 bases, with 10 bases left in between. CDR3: CASSSQGFEQYF. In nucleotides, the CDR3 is TGTGCCAGCAGCTCACAGGGCTTCGAGCAGTACTTC.

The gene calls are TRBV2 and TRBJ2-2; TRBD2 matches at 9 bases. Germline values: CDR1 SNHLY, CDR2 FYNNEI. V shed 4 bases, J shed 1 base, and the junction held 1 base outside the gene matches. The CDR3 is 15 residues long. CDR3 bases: TGTGCCAGCAGTGGACTAGCGGAGAACACCGGGGAGCTGTTTTTT. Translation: CASSGLAENTGELFF.

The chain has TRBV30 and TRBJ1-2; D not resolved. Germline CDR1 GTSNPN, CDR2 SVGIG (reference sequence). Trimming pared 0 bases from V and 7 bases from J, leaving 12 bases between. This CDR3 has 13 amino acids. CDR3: CAWSVAAFLGYTF. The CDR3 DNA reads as TGTGCCTGGAGTGTGGCAGCGTTTCTTGGCTACACCTTC.

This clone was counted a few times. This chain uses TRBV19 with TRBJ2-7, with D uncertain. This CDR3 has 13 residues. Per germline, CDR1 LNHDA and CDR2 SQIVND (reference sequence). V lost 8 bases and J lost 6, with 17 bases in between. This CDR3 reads CASSDTVAREQYF. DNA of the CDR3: TGTGCCAGTTCCGATACGGTTGCTCGCGAGCAGTACTTC.

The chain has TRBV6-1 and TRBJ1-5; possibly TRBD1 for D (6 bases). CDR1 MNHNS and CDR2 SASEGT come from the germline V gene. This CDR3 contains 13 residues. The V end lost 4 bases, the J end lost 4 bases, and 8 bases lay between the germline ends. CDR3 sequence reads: CASSAQGNQPQHF. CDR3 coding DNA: TGTGCCAGCAGTGCACAGGGTAATCAGCCCCAGCATTTT.

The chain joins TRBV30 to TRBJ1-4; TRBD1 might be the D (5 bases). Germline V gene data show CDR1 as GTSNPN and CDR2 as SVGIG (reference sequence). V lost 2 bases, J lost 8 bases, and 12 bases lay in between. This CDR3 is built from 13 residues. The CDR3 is CAWSLGTGEKLFF. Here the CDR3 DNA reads TGTGCCTGGAGTTTAGGGACTGGGGAAAAACTGTTTTTT. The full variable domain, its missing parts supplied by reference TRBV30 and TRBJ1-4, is SQTIHQWPATLVQPVGSPLSLECTVEGTSNPNLYWYRQAAGRGLQLLFYSVGIGQISSEVPQNLSASRPQDRQFILSSKKLLLSDSGFYLCAWSLGTGEKLFFGSGTQLSVL.

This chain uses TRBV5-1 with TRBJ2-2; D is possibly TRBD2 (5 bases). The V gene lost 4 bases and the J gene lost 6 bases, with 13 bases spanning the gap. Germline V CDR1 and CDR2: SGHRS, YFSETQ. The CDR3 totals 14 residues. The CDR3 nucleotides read TGCGCCAGCAGCGGCGGCGGGTTTTCCGGGGAGCTGTTTTTT. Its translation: CASSGGGFSGELFF.